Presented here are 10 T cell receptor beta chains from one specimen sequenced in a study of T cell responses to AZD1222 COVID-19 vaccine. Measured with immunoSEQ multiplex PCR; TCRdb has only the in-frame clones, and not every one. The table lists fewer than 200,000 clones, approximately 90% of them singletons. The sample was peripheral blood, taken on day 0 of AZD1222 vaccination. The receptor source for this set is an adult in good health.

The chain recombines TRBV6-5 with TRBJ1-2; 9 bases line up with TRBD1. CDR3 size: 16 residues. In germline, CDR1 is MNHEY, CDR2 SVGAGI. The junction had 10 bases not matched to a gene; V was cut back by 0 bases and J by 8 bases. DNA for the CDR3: TGTGCCAGCAGTTACTCGGTGGGGACAGGGTCCCTCGGCTACACCTTC. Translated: CASSYSVGTGSLGYTF.

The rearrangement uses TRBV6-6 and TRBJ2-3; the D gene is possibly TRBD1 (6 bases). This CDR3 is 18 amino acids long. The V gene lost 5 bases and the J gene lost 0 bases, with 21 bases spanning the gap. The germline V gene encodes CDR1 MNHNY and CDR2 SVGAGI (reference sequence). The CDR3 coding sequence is TGTGCCAGCAGTCGACCGAGAGCGACCGACAGGAGCACAGATACGCAGTATTTT. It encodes CASSRPRATDRSTDTQYF.

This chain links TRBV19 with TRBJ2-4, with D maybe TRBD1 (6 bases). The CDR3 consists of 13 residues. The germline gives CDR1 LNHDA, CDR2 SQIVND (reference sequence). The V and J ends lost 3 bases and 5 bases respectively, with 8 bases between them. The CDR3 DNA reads TGTGCCAGTAGTATCCAGGGGCAAAACATTCAGTACTTC. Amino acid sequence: CASSIQGQNIQYF.

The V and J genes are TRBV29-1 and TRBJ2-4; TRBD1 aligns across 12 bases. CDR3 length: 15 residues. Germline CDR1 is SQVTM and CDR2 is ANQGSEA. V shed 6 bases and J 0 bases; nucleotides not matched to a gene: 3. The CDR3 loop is CSVWDRGRAKNIQYF. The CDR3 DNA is TGCAGCGTATGGGACAGGGGGCGAGCCAAAAACATTCAGTACTTC.

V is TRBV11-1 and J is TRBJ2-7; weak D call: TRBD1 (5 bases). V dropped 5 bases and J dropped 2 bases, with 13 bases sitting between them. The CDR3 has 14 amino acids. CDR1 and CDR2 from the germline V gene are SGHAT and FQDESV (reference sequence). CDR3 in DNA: TGTGCCAGCAGCACCAACCAGGGTCCCTACGAGCAGTACTTC. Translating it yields CASSTNQGPYEQYF.

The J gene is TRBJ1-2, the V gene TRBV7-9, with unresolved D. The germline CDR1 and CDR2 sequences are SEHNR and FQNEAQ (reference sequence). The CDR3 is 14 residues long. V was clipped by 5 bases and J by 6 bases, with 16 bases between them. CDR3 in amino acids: CASSPLTPTDGYTF. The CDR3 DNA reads TGTGCCAGCAGCCCCTTGACACCGACCGATGGCTACACCTTC.

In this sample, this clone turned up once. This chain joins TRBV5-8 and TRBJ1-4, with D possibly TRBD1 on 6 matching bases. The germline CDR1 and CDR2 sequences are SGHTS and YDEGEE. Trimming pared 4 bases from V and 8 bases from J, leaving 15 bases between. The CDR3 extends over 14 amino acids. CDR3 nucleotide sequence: TGTGCCAGCAGCCTACGCAGGGGCGGCGAAAAACTGTTTTTT. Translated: CASSLRRGGEKLFF.

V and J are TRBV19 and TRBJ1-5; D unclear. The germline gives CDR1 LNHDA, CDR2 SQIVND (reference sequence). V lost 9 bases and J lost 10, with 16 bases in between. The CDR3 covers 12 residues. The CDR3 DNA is TGTGCCAGCAGCCAGGACCGTTCTCCCCAGCATTTT. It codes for CASSQDRSPQHF.

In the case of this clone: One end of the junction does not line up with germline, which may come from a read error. The chain's CDR3 is CASSWGPGTSNNEQFF. The CDR3 region has the DNA TGTGCCAGCAGTTGGGGGCCCGGGACCTCCAACAATGAGCAGTTCTTC. This chain links TRBV28 with TRBJ2-1; possibly TRBD1 for D (6 bases). The germline CDR1 and CDR2 sequences are MDHEN and SYDVKM. The CDR3 is 16 residues long.

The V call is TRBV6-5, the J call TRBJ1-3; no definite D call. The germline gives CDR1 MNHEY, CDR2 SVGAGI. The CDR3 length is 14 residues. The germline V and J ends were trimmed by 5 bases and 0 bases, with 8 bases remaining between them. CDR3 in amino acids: CASSLDGSGNTIYF. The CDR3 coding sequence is TGTGCCAGCAGTCTAGACGGCTCTGGAAACACCATATATTTT.